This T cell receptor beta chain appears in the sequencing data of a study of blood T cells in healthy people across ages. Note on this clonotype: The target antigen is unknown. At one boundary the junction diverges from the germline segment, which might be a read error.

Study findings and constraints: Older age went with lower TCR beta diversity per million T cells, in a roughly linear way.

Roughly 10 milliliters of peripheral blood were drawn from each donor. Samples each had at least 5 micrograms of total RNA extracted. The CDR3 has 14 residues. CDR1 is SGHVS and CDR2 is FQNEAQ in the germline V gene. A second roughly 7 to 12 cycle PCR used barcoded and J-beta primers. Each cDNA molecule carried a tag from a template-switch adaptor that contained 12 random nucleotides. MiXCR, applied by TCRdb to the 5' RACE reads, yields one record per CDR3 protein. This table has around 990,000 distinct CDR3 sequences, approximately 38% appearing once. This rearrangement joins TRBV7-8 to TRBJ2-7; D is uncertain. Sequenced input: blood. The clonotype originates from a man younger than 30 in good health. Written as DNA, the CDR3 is TGTGCCGGCAGCTTAGGGTCAGTTTCCTACGAGCAGTACTTC. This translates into CAGSLGSVSYEQYF.